This record covers a single T cell receptor beta chain. What it binds is unknown. These data belong to a study of T-cell reconstitution after alpha-beta-depleted transplantation in children. General study points: At the one-year point after transplant, T-cell counts and TCRbeta diversity were found to come mostly from T cells that had been newly produced. Some patients' high day-60 TCRbeta diversity was traced to surviving recipient T cells and thymic progenitors. The study reportedly traced alpha-beta T cells about two months after transplant to several hundred expanded graft clones.

Trimming stripped 3 bases from V and 0 bases from J, with 12 bases between. The CDR3 sequence is 15 residues long. Looked up from germline, CDR1 is SGHRS and CDR2 is YFSETQ. Unique molecular identifiers were incorporated during preparation of the TCRbeta library. TCRdb redid the calling of the PCR reads with MiXCR, one entry per CDR3 protein. The repertoire includes fewer than 550,000 distinct CDR3 sequences, about an eighth of them detected once, and about 14% sits in the top ten. The receptor's source is a female patient under 10 years old who had a stem cell transplant for aplastic anemia, so the T cells may come from the graft donor. V and J are TRBV5-1 and TRBJ2-5; weak D call: TRBD2 (6 bases). The sample here was PBMCs, mostly from graft donor cells, taken 180 days after TCRalphabeta/CD19-depleted stem cell transplant. As DNA, the CDR3 is TGCGCCAGCAGCTACCCGACGGGGGACCAAGAGACCCAGTACTTC. This codes for CASSYPTGDQETQYF.